The next 9 T cell receptor beta chains were all read from a single sample in a study of blood T cell repertoires in COVID-19. Profiling relied on immunoSEQ multiplex PCR, and the TCRdb table lists in-frame clones only, not all of them. Found here are about 260,000 clones, 84% of them singletons; the top ten hold 1.5%. The material sequenced was peripheral blood. These receptors were collected from a woman aged 40 to 50 who had recovered from COVID-19.

The rearrangement links TRBV10-2 to TRBJ2-7; D not resolved. CDR1 is WSHSY, CDR2 SAAADI, per germline. CDR3 length equals 13 residues. The germline V and J ends were trimmed by 6 bases and 4 bases, with 13 bases remaining between them. CDR3 bases: TGCGCCAGCAGGCCGTCGGGTGGGTACGAGCAGTACTTC. It yields the protein CASRPSGGYEQYF.

The genes are TRBV20-1 and TRBJ2-7, with D possibly TRBD2 on 7 matching bases. The CDR3 sequence is 14 residues long. V dropped 3 bases and J dropped 2 bases, with 14 bases sitting between them. Germline assignment: CDR1 DFQATT and CDR2 SNEGSKA (reference sequence). Here the CDR3 DNA reads TGCAGTGCTAGTAAGGGGCGGGGGCCCTACGAGCAGTACTTC. Protein: CSASKGRGPYEQYF.

The V call is TRBV3-1 (or the pseudogene TRBV3-2), the J call TRBJ2-3; TRBD2 aligns across 7 bases. The CDR3 is made up of 19 amino acids. With 1 base clipped from V and 5 bases from J, the junction kept 18 bases outside the gene matches. Germline CDR1 is LGHDT and CDR2 is YNNKEL (reference sequence). The CDR3 DNA sequence: TGTGCCAGCAGCCAAGCCACGCGTGGTTGGAGCGGGGAGGAAGATACGCAGTATTTT. This sequence encodes CASSQATRGWSGEEDTQYF.

The V and J genes are TRBV4-2 and TRBJ2-7; unclear D gene. The CDR3 has 15 amino acids. Germline values: CDR1 LGHNA, CDR2 YNFKEQ. V was shortened by 1 base and J by 4 bases, with 14 bases between the two germline ends. The CDR3 nucleotides are TGTGCCAGCAGCCAAGCCGCGATCGGGTTTTACGAGCAGTACTTC. It encodes CASSQAAIGFYEQYF.

The chain employs TRBV6-6 and TRBJ2-7; the D gene is possibly TRBD1 (7 bases). The V gene's germline CDR1 is MNHNY and CDR2 SVGAGI (reference sequence). The length of the CDR3 is 14 residues. Deletions cut 5 bases from V and 7 bases from J, with 18 bases between. DNA of the CDR3: TGTGCCAGCAGTCCCCCAGGGGGGCCTAGGGAGCAGTACTTC. It is translated as CASSPPGGPREQYF.

This clone appeared a single time. The chain carries TRBV7-9 and TRBJ1-1; D remains ambiguous. CDR3 size: 12 residues. Trimming pared 2 bases from V and 4 bases from J, leaving 5 bases between. Germline-derived CDR1 and CDR2 are SEHNR and FQNEAQ (reference sequence). The CDR3 DNA follows: TGTGCCAGCAGCTTATTTCGCACTGAAGCTTTCTTT. It yields the protein CASSLFRTEAFF.

This chain connects TRBV7-9 to TRBJ2-2; unclear D gene. The CDR3 is 13 amino acids. Per germline, CDR1 SEHNR and CDR2 FQNEAQ (reference sequence). The chain's CDR3 is CARSPGFTGELFF. CDR3 bases: TGTGCTCGGTCCCCCGGGTTTACCGGGGAGCTGTTTTTT.

The chain recombines TRBV7-9 with TRBJ1-1; 8 positions match TRBD1. Germline V CDR1 and CDR2: SEHNR, FQNEAQ (reference sequence). Germline trimming cut 5 bases from V and 1 base from J; bases unmatched to any gene: 12. The CDR3 runs to 17 residues. The CDR3 here is CASSMRTGTVRNTEAFF. DNA for the CDR3: TGTGCCAGCAGCATGAGGACAGGGACAGTGAGGAACACTGAAGCTTTCTTT. The variable domain in full, completed from reference TRBV7-9 and TRBJ1-1, reads DTGVSQNPRHKITKRGQNVTFRCDPISEHNRLYWYRQTLGQGPEFLTYFQNEAQLEKSRLLSDRFSAERPKGSFSTLEIQRTEQGDSAMYLCASSMRTGTVRNTEAFFGQGTRLTVV.

V is TRBV5-1 and J is TRBJ1-1; 7 bases line up with TRBD1. Per the germline V gene, CDR1 is SGHRS and CDR2 is YFSETQ. The CDR3 has 13 residues. V was clipped by 4 bases and J by 5 bases; unmatched bases: 5. The CDR3 is CASSPGGRTEAFF. The CDR3 DNA sequence: TGCGCCAGCAGCCCAGGGGGACGGACTGAAGCTTTCTTT.